Listed below are T cell receptor beta chains from one sample, sequenced in a study of blood T cell repertoires in COVID-19. Repertoires were generated with immunoSEQ multiplex PCR, while TCRdb's copy carries only in-frame clones and drops some. The sample lists some 250,000 clones; about four fifths were seen once. Sample: peripheral blood. These receptors were obtained from a woman under 30 with acute or convalescent COVID-19. The CDR3 runs from the conserved cysteine through the conserved F or W. A D gene is named only where the DNA matches it firmly. Only some rows state a clone size, as once, few, many or a class for expanded clones.

clone size: NA
D gene: NA
V gene: TRBV12-3/TRBV12-4
J gene: TRBJ2-1
CDR3 DNA: TGTGCCAGCAGTTTACTGTTTCGGAATGAGCAGTTCTTC
CDR3 protein: CASSLLFRNEQFF

clone size: NA
D gene: NA
V gene: TRBV6-5
J gene: TRBJ1-6
CDR3 DNA: TGTGCCAGCAGTTATTACCGGACAGCTGGAAATTCACCCCTCCACTTT
CDR3 protein: CASSYYRTAGNSPLHF

clone size: NA
D gene: TRBD2
V gene: TRBV9
J gene: TRBJ2-7
CDR3 DNA: TGTGCCAGCAGCCCCTCTAGCGGGAAGGACGAGCAGTACTTC
CDR3 protein: CASSPSSGKDEQYF

clone size: NA
D gene: NA
V gene: TRBV18
J gene: TRBJ2-2
CDR3 DNA: TGTGCCAGCTCACCACCTGTAGCGAACACCGGGGAGCTGTTTTTT
CDR3 protein: CASSPPVANTGELFF

clone size: NA
D gene: TRBD1
V gene: TRBV27
J gene: TRBJ1-4
CDR3 DNA: TGTGCCAGCAGTTCCCTAGCAGGGGGAATACTCCGTGAAAAACTGTTTTTT
CDR3 protein: CASSSLAGGILREKLFF

clone size: NA
D gene: TRBD1
V gene: TRBV9
J gene: TRBJ1-4
CDR3 DNA: TGTGCCAGCAGCGAGGGGGCCTCCCGTGAAAAACTGTTTTTT
CDR3 protein: CASSEGASREKLFF

clone size: NA
D gene: TRBD2
V gene: TRBV5-1
J gene: TRBJ2-5
CDR3 DNA: TGCGCCAGCAGCGCAACCCTAGCGGACCAAGAGACCCAGTACTTC
CDR3 protein: CASSATLADQETQYF

clone size: NA
D gene: NA
V gene: TRBV12-3/TRBV12-4
J gene: TRBJ1-1
CDR3 DNA: TGTGCCAGCAGTTTCCTGACTTCCGCCATAGCTTTCTTT
CDR3 protein: CASSFLTSAIAFF

clone size: NA
D gene: TRBD2
V gene: TRBV6-7
J gene: TRBJ2-2
CDR3 DNA: TGTGCCAGCAGTTACACCCCGAATCGGGCGGGAGGGTTCACCGGGGAGCTGTTTTTT
CDR3 protein: CASSYTPNRAGGFTGELFF

clone size: many
D gene: TRBD1
V gene: TRBV5-1
J gene: TRBJ1-2
CDR3 DNA: TGCGCCAGCAGCTTGTCGGGACAGAATAACTATGGCTACACCTTC
CDR3 protein: CASSLSGQNNYGYTF

clone size: NA
D gene: NA
V gene: TRBV5-1
J gene: TRBJ2-7
CDR3 DNA: TGCGCCAGCAGCTTGGTGCACAACTCCTACGAGCAGTACTTC
CDR3 protein: CASSLVHNSYEQYF

clone size: NA
D gene: NA
V gene: TRBV5-1
J gene: TRBJ1-2
CDR3 DNA: TGCGCCAGCAGCTCTTCAGGGGCGGACTATGGCTACACCTTC
CDR3 protein: CASSSSGADYGYTF

clone size: NA
D gene: TRBD1
V gene: TRBV20-1
J gene: TRBJ1-1
CDR3 DNA: TGCAGTGCTAGTTGGGACAGGAGGAACACTGAAGCTTTCTTT
CDR3 protein: CSASWDRRNTEAFF

clone size: few
D gene: TRBD1
V gene: TRBV7-2
J gene: TRBJ2-1
CDR3 DNA: TGTGCCAGCATCTTCCTGGGACAGCCTAATGAGCAGTTCTTC
CDR3 protein: CASIFLGQPNEQFF

clone size: NA
D gene: NA
V gene: TRBV19
J gene: TRBJ2-2
CDR3 DNA: TGTGCCAGTAGTATATCGGCGAACACCGGGGAGCTGTTTTTT
CDR3 protein: CASSISANTGELFF

clone size: NA
D gene: TRBD2
V gene: TRBV7-3
J gene: TRBJ2-3
CDR3 DNA: TGTGCCAGCAGCTTGGGGACTATTAGAGATACGCAGTATTTT
CDR3 protein: CASSLGTIRDTQYF

clone size: NA
D gene: NA
V gene: TRBV5-1
J gene: TRBJ1-3
CDR3 DNA: TGCGCCAGCAGCTTGTCGCAGATGCAATTCTCTGGAAACACCATATATTTT
CDR3 protein: CASSLSQMQFSGNTIYF

clone size: NA
D gene: NA
V gene: TRBV5-1
J gene: TRBJ2-5
CDR3 DNA: TGCGCCAGCAGCAGTGGGGACTCGGAGACCCAGTACTTC
CDR3 protein: CASSSGDSETQYF

clone size: NA
D gene: TRBD2
V gene: TRBV19
J gene: TRBJ2-1
CDR3 DNA: TGTGCCAGTTCGGCTAGCGGGATCGTTTTTTCCTACAATGAGCAGTTCTTC
CDR3 protein: CASSASGIVFSYNEQFF

clone size: NA
D gene: NA
V gene: TRBV27
J gene: TRBJ2-1
CDR3 DNA: TGTGCCAGCAACCAGTCCCCCGGCAGGGGATACAATGAGCAGTTCTTC
CDR3 protein: CASNQSPGRGYNEQFF

clone size: NA
D gene: TRBD1
V gene: TRBV19
J gene: TRBJ1-2
CDR3 DNA: TGTGCCAGTAGTCAACCCGGGACAGGGTATGGCTACACCTTC
CDR3 protein: CASSQPGTGYGYTF

clone size: few
D gene: NA
V gene: TRBV15
J gene: TRBJ2-1
CDR3 DNA: TGTGCCACCAGCGGAGGGAGTAACCGCAATGAGCAGTTCTTC
CDR3 protein: CATSGGSNRNEQFF

clone size: NA
D gene: NA
V gene: TRBV19
J gene: TRBJ1-1
CDR3 DNA: TGTGCCAGTAGTACGGACAGAACGGCGAACACTGAAGCTTTCTTT
CDR3 protein: CASSTDRTANTEAFF

clone size: NA
D gene: TRBD2
V gene: TRBV24-1
J gene: TRBJ2-2
CDR3 DNA: TGTGCCACCAGTGATTTAGCGGGAGCTAGCGGGAGAGCCGGGGAGCTGTTTTTT
CDR3 protein: CATSDLAGASGRAGELFF

clone size: NA
D gene: NA
V gene: TRBV28
J gene: TRBJ1-2
CDR3 DNA: TGTGCCAGCTATAATCGGCTCGGGGGTCTCTATGGCTACACCTTC
CDR3 protein: CASYNRLGGLYGYTF

clone size: NA
D gene: NA
V gene: TRBV19
J gene: TRBJ2-1
CDR3 DNA: TGTGCCAGTAGCTCGGACTCTTACTACAATGAGCAGTTCTTC
CDR3 protein: CASSSDSYYNEQFF

clone size: NA
D gene: TRBD1
V gene: TRBV19
J gene: TRBJ1-5
CDR3 DNA: TGTGCCAGTAGTACCAGACAGGGGTACGGTCAGCCCCAGCATTTT
CDR3 protein: CASSTRQGYGQPQHF

clone size: NA
D gene: TRBD1
V gene: TRBV19
J gene: TRBJ2-7
CDR3 DNA: TGTGCCAGTACCCCCTCGGGACAGGGTACGTACGAGCAGTACTTC
CDR3 protein: CASTPSGQGTYEQYF

clone size: NA
D gene: TRBD2
V gene: TRBV7-9
J gene: TRBJ2-5
CDR3 DNA: TGTGCCAGCAGCGGAACCGGGACTAGCCGTATCGGGACCCAGTACTTC
CDR3 protein: CASSGTGTSRIGTQYF

clone size: once
D gene: TRBD1
V gene: TRBV19
J gene: TRBJ2-4
CDR3 DNA: TGTGCCAGTAGTTCTCTCGGGACAGCGAAAAACATTCAGTACTTC
CDR3 protein: CASSSLGTAKNIQYF

clone size: NA
D gene: NA
V gene: TRBV28
J gene: TRBJ1-5
CDR3 DNA: TGTGCCAGCAGTTTATATCAGGGGCTTGGCAATCAGCCCCAGCATTTT
CDR3 protein: CASSLYQGLGNQPQHF

clone size: NA
D gene: NA
V gene: TRBV13
J gene: TRBJ1-1
CDR3 DNA: TGTGCCACCCGGTGGGGGGGGAGGGACACTGAAGCTTTCTTT
CDR3 protein: CATRWGGRDTEAFF

clone size: once
D gene: NA
V gene: TRBV7-2
J gene: TRBJ2-2
CDR3 DNA: TGTGCCAGCAGCCAGAACAGGGTCACCGGGGAGCTGTTTTTT
CDR3 protein: CASSQNRVTGELFF

clone size: NA
D gene: NA
V gene: TRBV7-9
J gene: TRBJ1-4
CDR3 DNA: TGTGCCAGCACCCAAGTTCGGGGGGCTAATGAAAAACTGTTTTTT
CDR3 protein: CASTQVRGANEKLFF

clone size: NA
D gene: TRBD1
V gene: TRBV7-9
J gene: TRBJ2-7
CDR3 DNA: TGTGCCAGCAGCTTACCGAGGGGGCCCTACGAGCAGTACTTC
CDR3 protein: CASSLPRGPYEQYF

clone size: NA
D gene: TRBD1
V gene: TRBV27
J gene: TRBJ1-2
CDR3 DNA: TGTGCCAGCAGTAGGACAGGTAGAGGCTACACCTTC
CDR3 protein: CASSRTGRGYTF

clone size: NA
D gene: TRBD1
V gene: TRBV9
J gene: TRBJ1-2
CDR3 DNA: TGTGCCAGCAGCGTGCAGGGACAGAACTATGGCTACACCTTC
CDR3 protein: CASSVQGQNYGYTF

clone size: NA
D gene: TRBD2
V gene: TRBV3-1/TRBV3-2
J gene: TRBJ2-3
CDR3 DNA: TGTGCCAGCAGCCAAGAATGGACTAGCAGGGCAGATACGCAGTATTTT
CDR3 protein: CASSQEWTSRADTQYF

clone size: NA
D gene: TRBD1
V gene: TRBV6-2/TRBV6-3
J gene: TRBJ1-2
CDR3 DNA: TGTGCCAGCAGTTACTCGTACCACCGGGACAGGGCTGGCTACACCTTC
CDR3 protein: CASSYSYHRDRAGYTF

clone size: NA
D gene: NA
V gene: TRBV3-1/TRBV3-2
J gene: TRBJ1-2
CDR3 DNA: TGTGCCAGCAGCTTAGTAAAGGGTGAGGGACTCTATGGCTACACCTTC
CDR3 protein: CASSLVKGEGLYGYTF

clone size: once
D gene: TRBD2
V gene: TRBV7-9
J gene: TRBJ2-5
CDR3 DNA: TGTGCCAGCAGCTTATCACTAGCGGGAGCAGAGACCCAGTACTTC
CDR3 protein: CASSLSLAGAETQYF

clone size: NA
D gene: NA
V gene: TRBV30
J gene: TRBJ2-7
CDR3 DNA: TGTGCCTGGAGTCACGGGGAGTACGAGCAGTACTTC
CDR3 protein: CAWSHGEYEQYF

clone size: NA
D gene: TRBD2
V gene: TRBV14
J gene: TRBJ2-3
CDR3 DNA: TGTGCCAGCAGCTCAAGATTAGGGCTAGCGGGAGCAGATACGCAGTATTTT
CDR3 protein: CASSSRLGLAGADTQYF

clone size: NA
D gene: NA
V gene: TRBV13
J gene: TRBJ1-2
CDR3 DNA: TGTGCCAGCAGCTTAGGGAGAGGGGGAAATGGCTACACCTTC
CDR3 protein: CASSLGRGGNGYTF

clone size: NA
D gene: NA
V gene: TRBV28
J gene: TRBJ2-3
CDR3 DNA: TGTGCCAGCAGTTCATCTACCCCTGGCACAGATACGCAGTATTTT
CDR3 protein: CASSSSTPGTDTQYF

clone size: NA
D gene: NA
V gene: TRBV9
J gene: TRBJ2-2
CDR3 DNA: TGTGCCAGCAGCGTCGGGTGGGGAGGTTACACCGGGGAGCTGTTTTTT
CDR3 protein: CASSVGWGGYTGELFF

clone size: NA
D gene: TRBD2
V gene: TRBV6-5
J gene: TRBJ2-7
CDR3 DNA: TGTGCCAGCAGCTATAGCGGGAGGTTCTACGAGCAGTACTTC
CDR3 protein: CASSYSGRFYEQYF

clone size: NA
D gene: NA
V gene: TRBV5-1
J gene: TRBJ1-6
CDR3 DNA: TGCGCCAGCAGCTTGGGTCAGGCTGGTTCACCCCTCCACTTT
CDR3 protein: CASSLGQAGSPLHF

clone size: few
D gene: NA
V gene: TRBV15
J gene: TRBJ1-4
CDR3 DNA: TGTGCCACCAGCAGAGGGGGAGGGCCCCTTAATGAAAAACTGTTTTTT
CDR3 protein: CATSRGGGPLNEKLFF

clone size: NA
D gene: TRBD2
V gene: TRBV4-3
J gene: TRBJ2-7
CDR3 DNA: TGCGCCAGCAGCCAAGACTCCCAGCCGGGACTAGTAAGTTACGAGCAGTACTTC
CDR3 protein: CASSQDSQPGLVSYEQYF

clone size: once
D gene: NA
V gene: TRBV24-1
J gene: TRBJ2-2
CDR3 DNA: TGTGCCACCACCGGGAGTGACACCGGGGAGCTGTTTTTT
CDR3 protein: CATTGSDTGELFF

clone size: few
D gene: TRBD1
V gene: TRBV14
J gene: TRBJ1-4
CDR3 DNA: TGTGCCAGCAGCCCAACAGGGGGACTAACTAATGAAAAACTGTTTTTT
CDR3 protein: CASSPTGGLTNEKLFF

clone size: NA
D gene: NA
V gene: TRBV19
J gene: TRBJ1-5
CDR3 DNA: TGTGCCAGTAGTCCCCAGGACAGTATAAATCAGCCCCAGCATTTT
CDR3 protein: CASSPQDSINQPQHF

clone size: NA
D gene: NA
V gene: TRBV19
J gene: TRBJ1-1
CDR3 DNA: TGTGCCAGTAGTATCCCCGCGGGGGAGGCTTTCTTT
CDR3 protein: CASSIPAGEAFF

clone size: once
D gene: NA
V gene: TRBV11-2
J gene: TRBJ2-3
CDR3 DNA: TGTGCCAGCAGCTTACTCCGACAAGATACGCAGTATTTT
CDR3 protein: CASSLLRQDTQYF

clone size: NA
D gene: TRBD2
V gene: TRBV29-1
J gene: TRBJ2-7
CDR3 DNA: TGCAGCGTGAGGACTAGCGGCGATTACGAGCAGTACTTC
CDR3 protein: CSVRTSGDYEQYF

clone size: NA
D gene: NA
V gene: TRBV6-5
J gene: TRBJ2-7
CDR3 DNA: TGTGCCAGCAGTTACGTCCCGGGATCCTACGAGCAGTACTTC
CDR3 protein: CASSYVPGSYEQYF

clone size: NA
D gene: NA
V gene: TRBV7-9
J gene: TRBJ2-3
CDR3 DNA: TGTGCCAGCACCAAACAAGGGGGGGACGGATATACGCAGTATTTT
CDR3 protein: CASTKQGGDGYTQYF

clone size: once
D gene: NA
V gene: TRBV7-2
J gene: TRBJ2-1
CDR3 DNA: TGTGCCAGCAGCCTGGCTAGCGCGATCAATGAGCAGTTCTTC
CDR3 protein: CASSLASAINEQFF